The 26 T cell receptor beta chains reported below all come from one sample, sequenced in a study of beta chain features in type 1 diabetes. Expressed TCRB transcripts were sequenced, since all the RNA that had been isolated was reverse transcribed. The protocol was immunoSEQ multiplex PCR, while the TCRdb copy is restricted to in-frame clones and leaves out a portion. The table includes under 450,000 clones, approximately 15% detected once. Sample: naive CD4+ T cells from blood. The receptor source for this set is a man aged 30 to 39 in good health.

In its sample, this clone was seen a few times. The chain uses TRBV7-2 and TRBJ2-2, with D unclear. The germline CDR1 and CDR2 sequences are SGHTA and FQGNSA. Between the trimmed V and J ends, which lost 1 base and 3 bases, there was a span of 6 bases. This CDR3 region has 14 residues. The CDR3 reads CASSLVRDTGELFF. CDR3 nucleotides: TGTGCCAGCAGCTTAGTTCGGGACACCGGGGAGCTGTTTTTT.

Turning to this clone: This CDR3 is also generated by other DNA sequences in the sample. The chain carries TRBV10-3 and TRBJ1-2; tentative D call: TRBD1 (5 bases). V dropped 6 bases and J dropped 2 bases, with 10 bases sitting between them. The V gene's germline CDR1 is ENHRY and CDR2 SYGVKD. CDR3 length equals 13 residues. In DNA form, the CDR3 reads TGTGCCATCAGCGCCGACAGCAACTATGGCTACACCTTC. Protein sequence: CAISADSNYGYTF.

This clone was seen a handful of times. The chain couples TRBV10-3 to TRBJ2-1, with D perhaps matching TRBD1 (6 bases). Per the germline V gene, CDR1 is ENHRY and CDR2 is SYGVKD. Deletions cut 8 bases from V and 0 bases from J, with 11 bases between. CDR3 length: 14 amino acids. This chain's CDR3 is CAISRDTSYNEQFF. CDR3 nucleotides: TGTGCCATCTCCCGGGACACCTCCTACAATGAGCAGTTCTTC.

The sample holds a few counts of this clone. This chain connects TRBV6-1 to TRBJ2-7; possible D gene TRBD1, 6 bases. V lost 4 bases and J 1 base, leaving 8 bases between the germline ends. CDR1 and CDR2 (germline): MNHNS, SASEGT. CDR3 length: 13 residues. For the CDR3, the DNA is TGTGCCAGCAGTGTGGGACATTCCTACGAGCAGTACGTC. It is translated as CASSVGHSYEQYV.

This clone appeared a few times. The J gene is TRBJ2-1, the V gene TRBV10-3; tentative D call: TRBD2 (6 bases). Germline V CDR1 and CDR2: ENHRY, SYGVKD. The CDR3 is 14 amino acids. Trimming left V 5 bases short and J 4 bases short, with 12 bases between. For the CDR3, the DNA is TGTGCCATCAGTCAGGGCGGGATATACAATGAGCAGTTCTTC. Its protein product is CAISQGGIYNEQFF.

The chain is built from TRBV18 and TRBJ2-1; D possibly corresponds to TRBD2 (5 bases). The CDR3 covers 15 residues. The V gene lost 0 bases and the J gene lost 5 bases, with 11 bases spanning the gap. The germline gives CDR1 KGHSH, CDR2 LQKENI. The CDR3 sequence: CASSPPKLVDNEQFF. The DNA of the CDR3 is TGTGCCAGCTCACCACCGAAACTAGTCGACAATGAGCAGTTCTTC.

This clone has only a few counts. The chain links TRBV7-3 to TRBJ1-1; TRBD1 agrees at 9 bases. The CDR3 spans 14 residues. Germline CDR1 and CDR2: SGHTA and FQGTGA. The trim removed 5 bases at V and 3 bases at J, leaving 4 bases unmatched. The CDR3 spells CASSVQGADTEAFF. In DNA form, the CDR3 reads TGTGCCAGCAGCGTACAGGGGGCCGACACTGAAGCTTTCTTT.

On this clone itself: Other DNA sequences of this sample code for an identical CDR3. The chain employs TRBV7-2 and TRBJ2-7, with D uncertain. The CDR3 is 11 amino acids. The germline V gene has CDR1 SGHTA and CDR2 FQGNSA. V shed 3 bases and J shed 4 bases, with 4 bases lying between them. Here the CDR3 DNA reads TGTGCCAGCAGCTTGTTGTACGAGCAGTACTTC. It yields the protein CASSLLYEQYF.

This rearrangement joins TRBV29-1 to TRBJ1-2; D gene uncertain. Trimming took off 3 bases at V and 8 bases at J, with 7 bases between the two ends. The CDR3 runs 10 residues. Germline V CDR1 and CDR2: SQVTM, ANQGSEA. This CDR3 reads CSVDAEGYTF. CDR3 bases: TGCAGCGTTGACGCCGAGGGCTACACCTTC.

CDR3 DNA: TGTGCCAGCAGCCCATCACCGCCCTCGTTTTGGGATACGCAGTATTTT. This sequence encodes CASSPSPPSFWDTQYF. This chain links TRBV11-2 with TRBJ2-3; D gene uncertain. Trimming shortened V by 5 bases and J by 6 bases, and 21 bases separated the two germline ends. CDR1 and CDR2 from the germline V gene are SGHAT and FQNNGV. CDR3 length: 16 amino acids.

This clone was seen a handful of times. The chain uses TRBV5-1 and TRBJ2-7; D might be TRBD2 (5 bases). V was clipped by 1 base and J by 0 bases, with 11 bases between them. Per the germline V gene, CDR1 is SGHRS and CDR2 is YFSETQ. The CDR3 extends over 15 amino acids. The CDR3: CASSLSSGSSYEQYV. In nucleotides, the CDR3 is TGCGCCAGCAGCTTGAGCAGCGGCAGCTCCTACGAGCAGTACGTC.

The chain is built from TRBV19 and TRBJ2-1; weak D call: TRBD2 (6 bases). The CDR3 totals 15 residues. Between the trimmed V and J ends, which lost 5 bases and 4 bases, there was a span of 15 bases. Germline V gene sequence: CDR1 LNHDA, CDR2 SQIVND (reference sequence). This CDR3 is CASSLRDRLYNEQFF. As DNA, the CDR3 is TGTGCCAGTAGTTTGCGGGACCGATTATACAATGAGCAGTTCTTC.

There are a few counts of this clone. The chain has TRBV4-3 and TRBJ2-7; 10 bases are shared with TRBD2. The CDR3 is made up of 17 amino acids. Germline CDR1 LGHNA, CDR2 YSLEER. Trimming cost V 1 base and J 4 bases; bases outside gene matches: 10. The CDR3 DNA follows: TGCGCCAGCAGCCAAGCGGGAGAACTAGCGGGACAATACGAGCAGTACGTC. It is translated as CASSQAGELAGQYEQYV.

The chain couples TRBV2 to TRBJ2-7, with 7 bases matching TRBD1. The CDR3 consists of 13 residues. CDR1 is SNHLY and CDR2 is FYNNEI in the germline V gene. The DNA for the CDR3 is TGTGCCAGCAAGTCAACAGGGGCCCCCTTAAGACACGTC. Translation gives CASKSTGAPLRHV.

The gene calls are TRBV5-6 and TRBJ2-7; D is ambiguous. The germline V gene encodes CDR1 SGHDT and CDR2 YYEEEE. With 1 base removed from V and 1 base from J, the gap between germline ends came to 21 bases. The CDR3 spans 18 residues. DNA of the CDR3: TGTGCCAGCAGCTTGTTTATTCCCCTGCACGGGCCATCCTACGAGCAGTACTTC. It specifies CASSLFIPLHGPSYEQYF. Together with reference TRBV5-6 and TRBJ2-7, the CDR3 gives the full variable domain: DAGVTQSPTHLIKTRGQQVTLRCSPKSGHDTVSWYQQALGQGPQFIFQYYEEEERQRGNFPDRFSGHQFPNYSSELNVNALLLGDSALYLCASSLFIPLHGPSYEQYFGPGTRLTVT.

This clone has only a few counts. The CDR3 region is CASSNDRHNEQFF. DNA for the CDR3: TGTGCCAGCAGCAATGACAGACACAATGAGCAGTTCTTC. The chain combines TRBV7-7 with TRBJ2-1; tentative D call: TRBD1 (5 bases). Trimming took 5 bases from V and 5 from J, leaving 10 bases between them. The germline V gene has CDR1 SSHAT and CDR2 FNYEAQ (reference sequence). CDR3 size: 13 residues.

In this sample, this clone turned up a few times. The J gene is TRBJ2-7, the V gene TRBV6-5, with 7 bases aligning to TRBD2. The germline CDR1 and CDR2 sequences are MNHEY and SVGAGI. This CDR3 has 13 residues. J lost 4 bases, V lost 5 bases, and 5 bases had no gene match. The CDR3 sequence: CASSQGLLYEQYF. In DNA form, the CDR3 reads TGTGCCAGCAGTCAGGGACTACTTTACGAGCAGTACTTC.

The chain links TRBV5-1 to TRBJ1-1; the match to TRBD1 covers 8 bases. V shed 0 bases and J 5 bases; nucleotides not matched to a gene: 3. Germline V CDR1 and CDR2: SGHRS, YFSETQ. This CDR3 region has 14 residues. CDR3 bases: TGCGCCAGCAGCTTGGGGGACAGGAGTACTGAAGCTTTCTTT. Translating it yields CASSLGDRSTEAFF.

This clone occurred a few times. The junction differs from germline at one of its ends, possibly a read error. The chain uses TRBV18 and TRBJ2-6; D gene uncertain. The length of the CDR3 is 11 residues. From germline, CDR1 is KGHSH and CDR2 LQKENI. The CDR3 protein is CASSRANVLTF. DNA for the CDR3: TGTGCCAGCTCTCGGGCCAACGTCCTGACTTTC.

There are a few counts of this clone. This chain uses TRBV4-3 with TRBJ2-1; D remains unclear. CDR1 and CDR2 (germline): LGHNA, YSLEER. The V and J ends lost 0 bases and 0 bases respectively, with 6 bases between them. This CDR3 contains 15 residues. The CDR3 loop reads CASSQEAASYNEQFF. CDR3 coding DNA: TGCGCCAGCAGCCAAGAGGCAGCCTCCTACAATGAGCAGTTCTTC.

On this clone: Given the absence of the conserved phenylalanine or tryptophan at the CDR3 end, a read error is likely. Because the CDR3's place on the DNA is in doubt, the DNA is left out and the CDR3 is given as listed by TCRdb. The rearrangement joins TRBV7-2 to TRBJ2-3; the D call TRBD2 from the table was never checked on the DNA. The V gene's germline CDR1 is SGHTA and CDR2 FQGNSA. From its first to its last residue, the CDR3 has 14 amino acids. This chain's CDR3 is CASSETGTSGGPPV.

This clone was picked up a small number of times. The chain recombines TRBV5-4 with TRBJ1-2; D is perhaps TRBD1 (5 bases). The CDR3 sequence is 16 residues long. Germline loops: CDR1 SGHNT, CDR2 YYREEE (reference sequence). V was clipped by 10 bases and J by 0 bases, with 22 bases between them. The CDR3 sequence is CAHRWILDTPNYGYTF. The CDR3 bases are TGTGCCCACAGGTGGATATTAGACACCCCTAACTATGGCTACACCTTC.

This clone was seen a handful of times. The chain is built from TRBV9 and TRBJ2-7, with no clear D. CDR1 and CDR2 (germline): SGDLS, YYNGEE. This CDR3 region has 15 residues. V lost 2 bases and J lost 1, with 13 bases in between. In DNA, the CDR3 is TGTGCCAGCAGCGTCGACTCAGTTGGTTCCTACGAGCAGTACTTC. Its translation: CASSVDSVGSYEQYF.

This clone has more than one count but fewer than ten. In nucleotides, the CDR3 is TGTGCCATCAGTGTCTTATCTAGCGAGGGCGAGCAGTACTTC. The encoded protein is CAISVLSSEGEQYF. The V gene is TRBV10-3, the J gene TRBJ2-7, with a tentative D call TRBD2 (6 bases). V shed 4 bases and J shed 6 bases, with 16 bases lying between them. The germline V gene encodes CDR1 ENHRY and CDR2 SYGVKD. CDR3 size: 14 residues.

This sequence joins TRBV7-2 and TRBJ2-3; no clear D. Trimming removed 5 bases from V and 4 bases from J, with 7 bases in between. CDR1 is SGHTA and CDR2 is FQGNSA in the germline V gene. The CDR3 has 12 amino acids. The CDR3 region has the DNA TGTGCCAGCAGCCCCGCGGCAGATACGCAGTATTTT. Protein product: CASSPAADTQYF.

This clone was counted at least ten times. This chain links TRBV29-1 with TRBJ2-7; D perhaps matches TRBD2 (6 bases). This CDR3 is 15 amino acids long. The germline V and J ends were trimmed by 5 bases and 3 bases, with 20 bases remaining between them. Germline assignment: CDR1 SQVTM and CDR2 ANQGSEA. The CDR3 DNA reads as TGCAGCGTTAAGGGGATTCAACTAGCCGGCTACGAGCAGTACTTC. It is translated as CSVKGIQLAGYEQYF.